This TCR beta chain was observed in a study of blood T cell repertoires in COVID-19 (dated by TCRdb to between 2020 and 2021). About the study as a whole: Samples covering the acute and convalescent phases of COVID-19 were provided by collaborators in the United States, Italy and Spain. The prospective study material was composed of cDNA or gDNA derived from T cells, B-cell-depleted T cells, or PBMCs. Subjects who had been exposed to COVID-19, were actively infected with it, or had recovered from it provided the deeply sampled blood TCRbeta repertoires that made up the dataset. A freely available public database, intended as a resource for researchers studying the immune response to SARS-CoV-2, is where the repertoires were released. The samples were drawn from the first 160 participants of the ongoing ImmuneRACE study and from 1,254 subjects provided by 6 global collaborators. Sample metadata almost always included a de-identified subject ID, COVID-19 status, age in years and sex. HLA class I and class II types, where available, came from metadata supplied by the sample provider rather than from assay-based typing. Results and caveats for the whole study, not just this receptor: The quantity of clinical and demographic metadata differed by source and by participant and was supplied without curation.

TCRbeta CDR3 regions were amplified from genomic DNA by means of the immunoSEQ Assay, a bias-controlled multiplex PCR. The authors' analysis ran thus. Nucleated cell counts per sample were estimated from amplification of reference gene primers within the assay. Sequence reads were collapsed and filtered to measure the absolute abundance of every unique TCRbeta CDR3 rearrangement. For each sample, productive Simpson clonality was calculated as the square root of Simpson's diversity index across productive rearrangements. TCRdb re-hosts the immuneACCESS table, in-frame sequences only. Its copies lack some clones; in the studies checked, an unresolved V gene accounts for under half of them, and the cause for the rest is not known. V and J calls and clone size follow that table, whereas D and trimming were derived from the DNA. The sample data list approximately 30,000 clones, and over 90% of these were observed just once. The ten largest clones represent approximately 4.7% of the sample.

In this sample, this clone turned up a few times. Its antigen has not been determined. There are no base qualities to consult, and no much larger clone falls within one base. Each collaborating institution followed its own protocols to collect whole blood in K2EDTA tubes. For TCRbeta analysis, collaborators shipped samples in one of three forms: frozen whole blood, isolated PBMCs, or DNA extracted from either of those sample types. The TCR sequence derives from a human donor in a cohort sampled during active COVID-19. Sequenced sample: peripheral blood.

This receptor has the CDR3 CASSLTYGQKKGYTF. The bases are TGTGCCAGCAGCTTAACCTACGGACAGAAAAAGGGCTACACCTTC. Recombination connected TRBV7-9 to TRBJ1-2; TRBD1 could be the D gene, as 6 bases match. Per the germline V gene (reference sequence), SEHNR is the CDR1 and FQNEAQ is the CDR2. V is pared back by 2 bases and J by 8 bases, with 18 bases lying between the germline termini. The CDR3 measures 15 amino acids from cysteine to phenylalanine. The entry retains the CDR3 DNA only, 45 bases that are in frame from base 1.